The 10 T cell receptor beta chains below were found in one sample sequenced in a study of chemoradiotherapy in HPV16-positive cancers. Some clones are missing from TCRdb's copy, which holds only in-frame ones; the method was immunoSEQ multiplex PCR. The sample lists about 24,000 clones; roughly 87% were seen once. The sequencing here drew on blood, taken from a patient who underwent chemoradiotherapy. These receptors came from a human donor with HPV-associated anogenital cancer.

There are a few counts of this clone. V gene TRBV21-1 combines with J gene TRBJ2-5; TRBD1 is the table's D call, not checked against the DNA. TRBV21-1 is labeled a pseudogene. The CDR3 runs 19 residues. As DNA, the CDR3 is TGTGCCAGCAGCAAAGTAGGCAGGGGGCGCGACCAGTTACAAGAGACCCAGTACTTC. Its protein is CASSKVGRGRDQLQETQYF.

The chain combines TRBV6-1 with TRBJ1-5; D may be TRBD1 (5 bases). CDR3 length: 13 residues. The germline V gene encodes CDR1 MNHNS and CDR2 SASEGT. Trimming stripped 10 bases from V and 1 base from J, with 11 bases between. The CDR3 nucleotides are TGTGCCATCAGGGTATCGAGCAATCAGCCCCAGCATTTT. This gives the protein CAIRVSSNQPQHF.

The chain uses TRBV19 and TRBJ2-2; the match to TRBD1 covers 9 bases. The CDR3 totals 15 residues. V lost 9 bases and J lost 1; bases outside the gene matches: 6. Germline lookup yields CDR1 LNHDA and CDR2 SQIVND (reference sequence). CDR3 nucleotide sequence: TGTGCCAGCCACTTGGGACAGGGGAACACCGGGGAGCTGTTTTTT. Protein: CASHLGQGNTGELFF.

This clone was recorded a few times. The rearrangement uses TRBV29-1 and TRBJ2-7; D uncertain. Per germline, CDR1 SQVTM and CDR2 ANQGSEA. CDR3 length: 14 residues. Trimming left V 2 bases short and J 3 bases short, with 14 bases between. Here the CDR3 DNA reads TGCAGCGTTGAATCTGCGGAAGGTGGCTACGAGCAGTACTTC. It is translated as CSVESAEGGYEQYF.

This clone came up once. This chain connects TRBV28 to TRBJ1-5; weak D call: TRBD1 (5 bases). The germline V and J ends were trimmed by 0 bases and 9 bases, with 27 bases remaining between them. This CDR3 comprises 19 residues. The germline V gene has CDR1 MDHEN and CDR2 SYDVKM. DNA of the CDR3: TGTGCCAGCAGTTTATGGAGGCTAAACCTTACGAGGGGTTCGGGGCCCCAGCATTTT. As protein: CASSLWRLNLTRGSGPQHF.

The gene calls are TRBV30 and TRBJ2-6; D not resolved. The V gene's germline CDR1 is GTSNPN and CDR2 SVGIG (reference sequence). Trimming took 0 bases from V and 3 from J, leaving 3 bases between them. The CDR3 spans 13 residues. CDR3 sequence reads: CAWSVRGANVLTF. The CDR3 region has the DNA TGTGCCTGGAGTGTACGTGGGGCCAACGTCCTGACTTTC.

V usage is TRBV5-1 and J usage is TRBJ1-1; D call uncertain. V was clipped by 3 bases and J by 1 base, with 13 bases between them. The germline gives CDR1 SGHRS, CDR2 YFSETQ. This CDR3 has 15 residues. This CDR3 is CASSSLAATNTEAFF. The CDR3 region has the DNA TGCGCCAGCAGCTCCCTCGCAGCAACGAACACTGAAGCTTTCTTT. The full variable domain, with the rest looked up from reference TRBV5-1 and TRBJ1-1, is KAGVTQTPRYLIKTRGQQVTLSCSPISGHRSVSWYQQTPGQGLQFLFEYFSETQRNKGNFPGRFSGRQFSNSRSEMNVSTLELGDSALYLCASSSLAATNTEAFFGQGTRLTVV.

The V call is TRBV18, the J call TRBJ1-4, with D unclear. Trimming cost V 3 bases and J 0 bases, with 11 bases left between them. CDR1 KGHSH and CDR2 LQKENI come from the germline V gene. This CDR3 spans 16 amino acids. This chain's CDR3 is CASSPRAGATNEKLFF. In DNA form, the CDR3 reads TGTGCCAGCTCACCCCGTGCTGGGGCAACTAATGAAAAACTGTTTTTT.

The table lists this clone with a few counts. V gene TRBV4-1 combines with J gene TRBJ2-1; D not certain. Deletions cut 0 bases from V and 6 bases from J, with 6 bases between. Germline CDR1 is MGHRA and CDR2 is YSYEKL. The CDR3 loop spans 13 amino acids. The CDR3 region has the DNA TGCGCCAGCAGCCAAGAACAGCCCAATGAGCAGTTCTTC. This sequence encodes CASSQEQPNEQFF.

This chain links TRBV2 with TRBJ1-4, with TRBD1 as a possible D gene (5 bases). In germline, CDR1 is SNHLY, CDR2 FYNNEI. This CDR3 contains 15 residues. The V end was cut by 6 bases, the J end by 8 bases, with 19 bases between. DNA for the CDR3: TGTGCCAGCAGGCTTGGTGGGGCGGAAGGGGAAAAACTGTTTTTT. Translating gives CASRLGGAEGEKLFF. Variable domain in full (rest from reference TRBV2 and TRBJ1-4): EPEVTQTPSHQVTQMGQEVILRCVPISNHLYFYWYRQILGQKVEFLVSFYNNEISEKSEIFDDQFSVERPDGSNFTLKIRSTKLEDSAMYFCASRLGGAEGEKLFFGSGTQLSVL.